Described below is a single TCR beta chain sequence and its context. Germline CDR1 SGHVS, CDR2 FQNEAQ. The V end lost 4 bases, the J end lost 3 bases, and 12 bases lay between the germline ends. The CDR3 extends over 14 amino acids. This sample was included in a study of technical replicates of blood from a handful of donors. The repertoire was sequenced with immunoSEQ multiplex PCR; TCRdb's copy has only in-frame clones and lacks some. This table holds fewer than 85,000 clones, roughly 90% found once. The sample comprised PBMCs. The chain combines TRBV7-8 with TRBJ2-5; unclear D gene. The clonotype was recovered from a human donor in good health. Some clones in this sample may be carry-over from other donors' samples. Here the CDR3 DNA reads TGTGCCAGCAGCTCACCCGAGCTAGAAGAGACCCAGTACTTC. Residues: CASSSPELEETQYF.